This T cell receptor beta chain was recorded in a study of graft-versus-host responses after intestinal transplantation. Background on the study: Transplant types were multivisceral, liver-intestinal, or isolated intestinal. After anti-thymocyte globulin induction, recipients took tacrolimus and steroids for roughly three years.

There are 15 residues in the CDR3. Germline V gene lookup returns CDR1 MNHEY and CDR2 SVGAGI. Deletions cut 5 bases from V and 0 bases from J, with 14 bases between. Study-wide results and caveats: Present in recipient marrow, GvH clones included some that appeared first in ileum or blood. Peak levels of circulating GvH clones tracked with early post-transplant HvG declines.

About this clone: Its antigen is undetermined.

Data came from immunoSEQ multiplex PCR; TCRdb stores just in-frame clones and leaves some out. Found here are 11,000 to 15,000 clones, around 94% of them singletons; the top ten hold around 0.71%. The source of this sequence is a human patient who received an intestinal transplant, so some T cells may come from the graft donor. The sample here was PBMCs, taken 9 days after transplant. The chain combines TRBV6-5 with TRBJ2-7; tentative D call: TRBD2 (5 bases). As DNA, the CDR3 is TGTGCCAGCAGTCAAGGAGGAGCCCCCTCCTACGAGCAGTACTTC. Residues: CASSQGGAPSYEQYF.